What follows is one T cell receptor (beta chain) and its context. This CDR3 comprises 19 residues. The trim removed 4 bases at V and 0 bases at J, leaving 12 bases unmatched. Per germline, CDR1 MDHEN and CDR2 SYDVKM. Assay used: immunoSEQ multiplex PCR; TCRdb lists only in-frame clones, some missing. Of about 50,000 clones detected, roughly 83% appear once; the ten largest clones hold approximately 2%. These data belong to a study of blood T cell repertoires in COVID-19. Study context: From T cells, B-cell-depleted T cells, or PBMCs came the material, which was cDNA or gDNA.

The sequenced sample consisted of peripheral blood. The chain is built from TRBV28 and TRBJ2-5; 12 positions agree with TRBD2. This TCR was sampled from a woman in her fifties or sixties with acute or convalescent COVID-19. Written as DNA, the CDR3 is TGTGCCAGCAGTTCCCGAGAGGCTCGACTAGCGGGGGACCAAGAGACCCAGTACTTC. Residues: CASSSREARLAGDQETQYF. Complete variable domain (other parts from reference TRBV28 and TRBJ2-5): DVKVTQSSRYLVKRTGEKVFLECVQDMDHENMFWYRQDPGLGLRLIYFSYDVKMKEKGDIPEGYSVSREKKERFSLILESASTNQTSMYLCASSSREARLAGDQETQYFGPGTRLLVL.